This TCR beta chain appears in the sequencing data of a study of blood T cell repertoires in COVID-19. Study-level information: Sites across the United States, Italy and Spain contributed samples from acute and convalescent COVID-19. PBMCs, B-cell-depleted T cells, or T cells were the source of the cDNA or gDNA that made up the material.

The CDR3 has 17 amino acids. CDR1 SGHRS and CDR2 YFSETQ come from the germline V gene. The trim removed 1 base at V and 0 bases at J, leaving 7 bases unmatched. In the authors' workflow: Amplification from reference gene primers served as the basis for estimated nucleated cell counts. Sequencing used immunoSEQ multiplex PCR; TCRdb keeps in-frame clones, though not all of them. The V and J calls and clone size come from that table; D and trimming were worked out from the DNA. The table lists about 45,000 clones, roughly 88% of them singletons, with 31% in the top ten. The TCR was taken from a woman aged 80 or over with acute or convalescent COVID-19. Sequenced material: peripheral blood. The chain carries TRBV5-1 and TRBJ2-3; 8 positions match TRBD2. In DNA form, the CDR3 reads TGCGCCAGCAGCTTGAGTGCGGGAGGTGCTAGCACAGATACGCAGTATTTT. Its protein product is CASSLSAGGASTDTQYF.